These 8 T cell receptor beta chains originate from one sample sequenced in a study of identical twins. TCRdb passed the 5' RACE reads through MiXCR, listing each CDR3 protein once. The data show about 300,000 distinct CDR3 sequences, over 9% seen once. The data were also submitted as part of a second study, on yellow fever vaccine responses in identical twins.

Material for sequencing was CD8+ T cells sorted from blood. Receptors originate from a young woman in good health.

Here the CDR3 DNA reads TGTGCCACAACGGGGACTCCGGGGGGGCAGTTCTTC. As protein: CATTGTPGGQFF. This chain joins TRBV2 and TRBJ2-1; 7 bases are shared with TRBD2. V lost 10 bases and J lost 12; bases outside the gene matches: 12. CDR1 is SNHLY, CDR2 FYNNEI, per germline. The CDR3 is 12 amino acids.

The gene calls are TRBV27 and TRBJ2-5; the D gene could be TRBD1 or TRBD2 (5 bases each). V lost 6 bases and J lost 5, with 13 bases in between. From germline, CDR1 is MNHEY and CDR2 SMNVEV (reference sequence). CDR3 length equals 13 residues. The DNA of the CDR3 is TGTGCCAGCAGAGCAGGGAGCAGGGAGACCCAGTACTTC. Protein product: CASRAGSRETQYF.

In this sample, this clonotype turned up many times. The chain combines TRBV6-4 with TRBJ2-1, with TRBD2 as a possible D gene (5 bases). V lost 5 bases to trimming and J lost 9 bases, with 23 bases between them. This CDR3 has 16 amino acids. Germline V gene sequence: CDR1 MRHNA, CDR2 SNTAGT. The CDR3 nucleotides are TGTGCCAGCAGTCCGGCTAGCCGACGACCAGGCGGTGAGCAGTTCTTC. It encodes CASSPASRRPGGEQFF.

V is TRBV28 and J is TRBJ2-7; TRBD1 agrees at 7 bases. This CDR3 is 15 amino acids long. Unmatched junction bases numbered 7, after V lost 3 bases and J lost 2 bases. The germline CDR1 and CDR2 sequences are MDHEN and SYDVKM. CDR3 loop: CASSFLTGSPYEQYF. CDR3 nucleotides: TGTGCCAGCAGTTTTTTGACAGGGAGCCCCTACGAGCAGTACTTC.

The gene calls are TRBV7-9 and TRBJ1-1; unclear D gene. The V end lost 1 base, the J end lost 3 bases, and 12 bases lay between the germline ends. There are 15 residues in the CDR3. Germline CDR1 SEHNR, CDR2 FQNEAQ (reference sequence). Written as DNA, the CDR3 is TGTGCCAGCAGCTTAGGAGAGCCTGGGTACACTGAAGCTTTCTTT. Translation: CASSLGEPGYTEAFF.

This clonotype was observed a handful of times. The rearrangement joins TRBV9 to TRBJ2-7; D is perhaps TRBD2 (6 bases). CDR1 and CDR2 from the germline V gene are SGDLS and YYNGEE. The CDR3 length is 13 residues. V lost 3 bases and J 7 bases, leaving 14 bases between the germline ends. As DNA, the CDR3 is TGTGCCAGCAGCGCGGGGGAGGTCTGGGAGCAGTACGTC. Translated: CASSAGEVWEQYV.

This clonotype was counted a few times. The J gene is TRBJ2-4, the V gene TRBV28; D not certain. The CDR3 is 15 residues long. Germline V gene sequence: CDR1 MDHEN, CDR2 SYDVKM. Deletions cut 6 bases from V and 0 bases from J, with 12 bases between. In DNA, the CDR3 is TGTGCCAGCAGCTACGTGGGTGTAGCCAAAAACATTCAGTACTTC. As protein: CASSYVGVAKNIQYF. The whole variable domain, remainder taken from reference TRBV28 and TRBJ2-4, is DVKVTQSSRYLVKRTGEKVFLECVQDMDHENMFWYRQDPGLGLRLIYFSYDVKMKEKGDIPEGYSVSREKKERFSLILESASTNQTSMYLCASSYVGVAKNIQYFGAGTRLSVL.

The chain joins TRBV15 to TRBJ2-2; D is perhaps TRBD2 (6 bases). V was trimmed by 0 bases and J by 4 bases, leaving 12 bases between them. CDR3 length: 16 residues. Germline V gene lookup returns CDR1 LNHNV and CDR2 YYDKDF (reference sequence). CDR3 amino acids: CATSRDWDSSTGELFF. The CDR3 DNA follows: TGTGCCACCAGCAGAGATTGGGACTCTAGCACCGGGGAGCTGTTTTTT. The variable domain in full, with the rest retrieved from reference TRBV15 and TRBJ2-2, is DAMVIQNPRYQVTQFGKPVTLSCSQTLNHNVMYWYQQKSSQAPKLLFHYYDKDFNNEADTPDNFQSRRPNTSFCFLDIRSPGLGDTAMYLCATSRDWDSSTGELFFGEGSRLTVL.